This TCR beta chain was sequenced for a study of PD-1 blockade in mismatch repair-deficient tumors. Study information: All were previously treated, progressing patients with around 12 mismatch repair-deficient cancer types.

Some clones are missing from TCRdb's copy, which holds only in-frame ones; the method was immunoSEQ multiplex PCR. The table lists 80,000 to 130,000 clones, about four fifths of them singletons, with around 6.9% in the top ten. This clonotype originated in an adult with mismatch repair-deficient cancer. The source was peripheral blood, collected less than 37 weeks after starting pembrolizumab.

CDR3 DNA: TGCGCCAGCAGCCTAGACCCATCCCCCTACAATGAGCAGTTCTTC. Protein: CASSLDPSPYNEQFF. The chain combines TRBV4-1 with TRBJ2-1; D not resolved. This CDR3 has 15 residues. Germline V gives CDR1 MGHRA, CDR2 YSYEKL. V lost 4 bases and J lost 2, with 12 bases in between.